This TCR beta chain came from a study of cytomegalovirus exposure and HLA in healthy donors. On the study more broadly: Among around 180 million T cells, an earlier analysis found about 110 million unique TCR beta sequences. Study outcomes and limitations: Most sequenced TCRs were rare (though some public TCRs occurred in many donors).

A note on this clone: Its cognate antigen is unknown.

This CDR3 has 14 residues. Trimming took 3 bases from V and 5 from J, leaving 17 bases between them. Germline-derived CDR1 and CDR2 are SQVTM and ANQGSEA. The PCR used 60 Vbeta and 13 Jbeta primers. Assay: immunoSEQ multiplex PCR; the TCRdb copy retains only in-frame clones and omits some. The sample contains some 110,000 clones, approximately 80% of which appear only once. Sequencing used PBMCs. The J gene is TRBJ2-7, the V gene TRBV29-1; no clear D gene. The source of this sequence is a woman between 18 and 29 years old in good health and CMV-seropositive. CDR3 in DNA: TGCAGCGTTGAGGAGCTGGATTCCGACCACGAGCAGTACTTC. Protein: CSVEELDSDHEQYF.